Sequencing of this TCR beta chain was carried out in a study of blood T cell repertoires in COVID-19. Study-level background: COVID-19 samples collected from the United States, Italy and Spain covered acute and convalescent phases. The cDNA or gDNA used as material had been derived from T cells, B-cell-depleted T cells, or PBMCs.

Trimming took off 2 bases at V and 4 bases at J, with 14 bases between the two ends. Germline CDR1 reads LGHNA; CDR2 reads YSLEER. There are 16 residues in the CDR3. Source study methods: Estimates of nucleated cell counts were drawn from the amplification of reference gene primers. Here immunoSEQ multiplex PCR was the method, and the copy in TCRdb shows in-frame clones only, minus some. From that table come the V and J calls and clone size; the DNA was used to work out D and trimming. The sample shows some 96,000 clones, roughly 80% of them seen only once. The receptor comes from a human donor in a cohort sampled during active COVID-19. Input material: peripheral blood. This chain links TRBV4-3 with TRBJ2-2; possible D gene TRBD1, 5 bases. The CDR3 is CASSQNSARGTGELFF. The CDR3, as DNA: TGCGCCAGCAGCCAAAACTCTGCTAGGGGCACCGGGGAGCTGTTTTTT.